Below are 20 T cell receptor beta chains sequenced from a single sample in a study of patients and donors after allogeneic stem cell transplantation. Each CDR3 protein is one row after TCRdb ran MiXCR on the RT-PCR reads. The table includes fewer than 25,000 distinct CDR3 sequences, 35% to 45% detected once. The sample taken for sequencing was blood, either unsorted or a sorted T cell fraction (not recorded which). The receptors were gathered from a human donor who was either an allogeneic HSCT recipient or a stem cell or donor lymphocyte infusion donor (not recorded which). It is not recorded whose cells these are; they may come from a transplant donor.

The V and J genes are TRBV12-3 or TRBV12-4 and TRBJ1-3; the match to TRBD1 covers 9 bases. The CDR3 sequence is 16 residues long. V trimming: 5 bases; J trimming: 4 bases; junction bases outside the gene matches: 9. CDR3 amino acids: CASSALGTGFGNTIYF. CDR3 bases: TGTGCCAGCAGTGCCCTGGGGACAGGGTTCGGAAACACCATATATTTT.

The chain recombines TRBV27 with TRBJ2-5; no definite D call. V lost 7 bases to trimming and J lost 5 bases, with 8 bases between them. This CDR3 has 11 amino acids. The V gene's germline CDR1 is MNHEY and CDR2 SMNVEV (reference sequence). The CDR3 spells CASTPRETQYF. In DNA, the CDR3 is TGTGCCAGCACCCCCCGGGAGACCCAGTACTTC.

The CDR3 is CASSRPTSGLSPISTDTQYF. The CDR3 DNA sequence: TGTGCCAGCAGTCGCCCAACTAGCGGCCTTTCCCCTATTAGCACAGATACGCAGTATTTT. This chain joins TRBV12-3 or TRBV12-4 and TRBJ2-3; TRBD2 aligns across 8 bases. This CDR3 comprises 20 residues. The junction had 19 bases not matched to a gene; V was cut back by 5 bases and J by 0 bases.

This clonotype turned up a few times. This chain links TRBV3-1 with TRBJ1-1; D perhaps matches TRBD1 (6 bases). V gave up 4 bases and J gave up 5 bases, with 17 bases separating them. Germline values: CDR1 LGHDT, CDR2 YNNKEL (reference sequence). The CDR3 spans 15 residues. Here the CDR3 DNA reads TGTGCCAGCAGCCTTTCCATGGGGGGGCCTACTGAAGCTTTCTTT. Its protein product is CASSLSMGGPTEAFF. Full variable domain (missing parts from reference TRBV3-1 and TRBJ1-1): DTAVSQTPKYLVTQMGNDKSIKCEQNLGHDTMYWYKQDSKKFLKIMFSYNNKELIINETVPNRFSPKSPDKAHLNLHINSLELGDSAVYFCASSLSMGGPTEAFFGQGTRLTVV.

V and J are TRBV6-4 and TRBJ1-2; 7 nucleotides align to TRBD1. The ends lost 3 bases at V and 6 bases at J; junction bases unmatched: 4. From germline, CDR1 is MRHNA and CDR2 SNTAGT. This CDR3 is 13 amino acids long. The CDR3 sequence: CASSEATGHGYTF. In nucleotides, the CDR3 is TGTGCCAGCAGTGAAGCGACAGGGCATGGCTACACCTTC.

The chain employs TRBV5-1 and TRBJ2-3, with TRBD2 identical over 12 bases. Germline V CDR1 and CDR2: SGHRS, YFSETQ. The CDR3 is 16 residues long. Trimming at V came to 4 bases and at J to 2 bases, leaving 5 bases not matched to a gene. CDR3 amino acids: CASSPRLAGVTDTQYF. Here the CDR3 DNA reads TGCGCCAGCAGCCCACGACTAGCGGGGGTCACAGATACGCAGTATTTT.

The CDR3 region has the DNA TGTGCCAGCAGTGAAAGGTCGGCTTATGGCTACACCTTC. The encoded protein is CASSERSAYGYTF. The rearrangement joins TRBV2 to TRBJ1-2; D is ambiguous. There are 13 residues in the CDR3. Trimming took 2 bases from V and 5 from J, leaving 9 bases between them. Germline values: CDR1 SNHLY, CDR2 FYNNEI.

The rearrangement joins TRBV5-6 to TRBJ2-2, with D possibly being TRBD1 (6 bases). Germline V gene lookup returns CDR1 SGHDT and CDR2 YYEEEE. The CDR3 consists of 15 residues. Trimming shortened V by 4 bases and J by 3 bases, and 13 bases separated the two germline ends. The CDR3 spells CASSRPTGYTGELFF. The CDR3 DNA sequence: TGTGCCAGCAGCAGACCGACAGGCTACACCGGGGAGCTGTTTTTT.

This rearrangement joins TRBV6-6 to TRBJ1-1; D is uncertain. CDR1 and CDR2 from the germline V gene are MNHNY and SVGAGI (reference sequence). This CDR3 contains 15 residues. Trimming stripped 5 bases from V and 4 bases from J, with 17 bases between. The CDR3 DNA reads TGTGCCAGCAGTCAGAGGATAGGGAAGGCCACTGAAGCTTTCTTT. As protein: CASSQRIGKATEAFF.

The genes are TRBV12-3 or TRBV12-4 and TRBJ2-3; TRBD2 aligns across 7 bases. After removal of 6 bases from V and 0 bases from J, the junction contained 15 bases not matched to a gene. The CDR3 covers 18 residues. CDR3 sequence: CASSPEGGRTPSTDTQYF. Written as DNA, the CDR3 is TGTGCCAGCAGCCCCGAGGGCGGGAGAACACCTAGCACAGATACGCAGTATTTT.

V usage is TRBV12-3 or TRBV12-4 and J usage is TRBJ2-4; 8 bases match TRBD1. V lost 3 bases, J lost 0 bases, and 4 bases stayed unmatched. The length of the CDR3 is 16 residues. CDR3 sequence (DNA): TGTGCCAGCAGTTTGCAGGGGGCGCAAGCCAAAAACATTCAGTACTTC. Its protein is CASSLQGAQAKNIQYF.

This rearrangement joins TRBV9 to TRBJ2-1; D gene uncertain. CDR3 length: 18 residues. CDR1 is SGDLS, CDR2 YYNGEE, per germline. The V and J ends lost 1 base and 4 bases respectively, with 21 bases between them. The chain's CDR3 is CASSVSVRDPEPYNEQFF. The DNA of the CDR3 is TGTGCCAGCAGCGTAAGTGTACGTGACCCCGAACCTTACAATGAGCAGTTCTTC.

This clonotype was counted a single time. The rearrangement links TRBV25-1 to TRBJ2-2, with TRBD2 matching over 8 bases. This CDR3 has 14 residues. Germline V lookup: CDR1 MGHDK, CDR2 SYGVNS. V lost 2 bases and J lost 6; bases outside the gene matches: 2. The CDR3 reads CASSEPSGSGELFF. Written as DNA, the CDR3 is TGTGCCAGCAGTGAACCTAGCGGGTCCGGGGAGCTGTTTTTT. The variable domain in full, completed from reference TRBV25-1 and TRBJ2-2, reads EADIYQTPRYLVIGTGKKITLECSQTMGHDKMYWYQQDPGMELHLIHYSYGVNSTEKGDLSSESTVSRIRTEHFPLTLESARPSHTSQYLCASSEPSGSGELFFGEGSRLTVL.

The rearrangement uses TRBV3-1 and TRBJ2-5; 10 bases are a match to TRBD2. Germline values: CDR1 LGHDT, CDR2 YNNKEL (reference sequence). The V and J ends lost 7 bases and 5 bases, in that order; junction bases with no gene match: 4. The CDR3 consists of 13 residues. For the CDR3, the DNA is TGTGCCAGCACTAGCGGGGGCTCCGAGACCCAGTACTTC. This codes for CASTSGGSETQYF.

This sequence joins TRBV11-2 and TRBJ1-2; D ambiguous. From germline, CDR1 is SGHAT and CDR2 FQNNGV. Trimming removed 1 base at V and 8 bases at J, with 11 bases between. The CDR3 sequence is 13 residues long. The CDR3 sequence is CASSLGGPWGYTF. The DNA of the CDR3 is TGTGCCAGCAGCTTAGGAGGCCCGTGGGGCTACACCTTC. The full variable domain, its missing parts supplied by reference TRBV11-2 and TRBJ1-2, is EAGVAQSPRYKIIEKRQSVAFWCNPISGHATLYWYQQILGQGPKLLIQFQNNGVVDDSQLPKDRFSAERLKGVDSTLKIQPAKLEDSAVYLCASSLGGPWGYTFGSGTRLTVV.

The table lists this clonotype with a few counts. The rearrangement uses TRBV12-3 or TRBV12-4 and TRBJ2-6; maybe TRBD1 (6 bases). This CDR3 has 17 residues. V was cut by 3 bases and J by 4 bases, with 16 bases left in between. The CDR3 reads CASSFPHRTGGANVLTF. CDR3 DNA sequence: TGTGCCAGCAGTTTCCCCCACAGAACAGGGGGGGCCAACGTCCTGACTTTC.

The chain has TRBV27 and TRBJ1-4; possibly TRBD1 for D (5 bases). The ends were cut back, 3 bases at V and 8 bases at J, with 16 bases in the middle. Germline CDR1 MNHEY, CDR2 SMNVEV (reference sequence). The length of the CDR3 is 15 residues. This chain's CDR3 is CASSFQGALGEKLFF. The CDR3 DNA reads TGTGCCAGCAGTTTTCAAGGGGCGTTAGGAGAAAAACTGTTTTTT.

This clonotype was counted between two and nine times. The gene calls are TRBV29-1 and TRBJ1-2; the match to TRBD1 covers 11 bases. The CDR3 has 12 residues. V was pared by 4 bases and J by 6 bases, with 1 base of the junction left unmatched. The germline V gene has CDR1 SQVTM and CDR2 ANQGSEA. CDR3 bases: TGCAGCGTTGGGGACAGGGGGAATGGCTACACCTTC. It yields the protein CSVGDRGNGYTF.

This clonotype has a handful of counts. The chain has TRBV10-3 and TRBJ1-5; D is unresolved. Germline V gene data show CDR1 as ENHRY and CDR2 as SYGVKD. This CDR3 contains 13 residues. V shed 3 bases and J shed 1 base, with 4 bases lying between them. DNA for the CDR3: TGTGCCATCAGTGATAGAAGCAATCAGCCCCAGCATTTT. This codes for CAISDRSNQPQHF.

This clonotype was counted between two and nine times. The chain links TRBV24-1 to TRBJ2-7; 10 bases agree with TRBD2. This CDR3 comprises 18 residues. J lost 2 bases, V lost 5 bases, and 14 bases had no gene match. Germline lookup yields CDR1 KGHDR and CDR2 SFDVKD. The CDR3 here is CATSASLAGDVPPYEQYF. The CDR3 DNA reads as TGTGCCACCAGTGCCTCCCTAGCGGGAGATGTCCCTCCCTACGAGCAGTACTTC.